Below are 19 T cell receptor beta chains sequenced from a single sample in a study of radiotherapy plus CTLA-4 blockade in lung cancer. Repertoires were generated with immunoSEQ multiplex PCR, while TCRdb's copy carries only in-frame clones and drops some. This table holds around 40,000 clones, approximately 68% found once. The source material was peripheral blood, sampled from a patient treated with radiotherapy plus ipilimumab. The receptor source for this set is a human donor with non-small cell lung cancer who had stable disease on radiotherapy plus ipilimumab.

The chain recombines TRBV6-1 with TRBJ2-2; the match to TRBD1 covers 7 bases. The CDR3 has 13 residues. After removal of 5 bases from V and 5 bases from J, the junction contained 2 bases not matched to a gene. CDR1 and CDR2 from the germline V gene are MNHNS and SASEGT. CDR3 loop: CASSLQGTGELFF. The CDR3 nucleotides are TGTGCCAGCAGTCTACAGGGGACCGGGGAGCTGTTTTTT.

The chain is built from TRBV10-1 and TRBJ2-2, with a weak D call TRBD1 (5 bases). The CDR3 runs 13 residues. The V and J ends lost 4 bases and 6 bases respectively, with 9 bases between them. Germline CDR1 reads WNHNN; CDR2 reads SYGVQD (reference sequence). The chain's CDR3 is CASSVQAPGELFF. CDR3 nucleotide sequence: TGCGCCAGCAGTGTACAGGCCCCCGGGGAGCTGTTTTTT.

Note on this clone: The same CDR3 also results from other DNA sequences found in this sample. V is TRBV10-3 and J is TRBJ2-5; 9 nucleotides match TRBD1. V was clipped by 5 bases and J by 5 bases; unmatched bases: 3. Germline V gives CDR1 ENHRY, CDR2 SYGVKD. The CDR3 covers 13 residues. As DNA, the CDR3 is TGTGCCATCAGTCGGGACAGGGCTGAGACCCAGTACTTC. Translated: CAISRDRAETQYF.

The chain combines TRBV12-5 with TRBJ2-5, with D possibly being TRBD1 (6 bases). In germline, CDR1 is LGHNT, CDR2 FRNRAP. Trimming stripped 5 bases from V and 4 bases from J, with 14 bases between. There are 14 residues in the CDR3. The chain's CDR3 is CASGGDRRRETQYF. For the CDR3, the DNA is TGTGCTAGTGGTGGAGACAGGAGGAGAGAGACCCAGTACTTC.

The rearrangement uses TRBV29-1 and TRBJ2-7; D unclear. From germline, CDR1 is SQVTM and CDR2 ANQGSEA. Trimming cost V 0 bases and J 0 bases, with 9 bases left between them. The CDR3 is made up of 14 amino acids. Here the CDR3 reads CSVEDLGSSYEQYF. In DNA, the CDR3 is TGCAGCGTTGAAGATCTAGGAAGCTCCTACGAGCAGTACTTC.

The chain has TRBV30 and TRBJ1-1, with D possibly matching TRBD1 (5 bases). The germline V gene encodes CDR1 GTSNPN and CDR2 SVGIG (reference sequence). There are 16 residues in the CDR3. Deletions cut 4 bases from V and 0 bases from J, with 18 bases between. CDR3 loop: CAWKMTALIMNTEAFF. CDR3 nucleotides: TGTGCCTGGAAAATGACAGCGTTAATTATGAACACTGAAGCTTTCTTT.

The rearrangement links TRBV5-1 to TRBJ2-5, with D tentatively TRBD2 (5 bases). The end of the DNA fits TRBJ2-7 better, so the J call may be wrong. The CDR3 is 14 amino acids. Germline CDR1 and CDR2: SGHRS and YFSETQ. CDR3 protein: CASRSRADSYEQYF. CDR3 coding DNA: TGCGCCAGCAGATCGAGGGCCGATTCCTACGAGCAGTACTTC.

The CDR3: CASSQDRRSNYGYTF. CDR3 coding DNA: TGTGCCAGCAGCCAGGACAGGAGATCTAACTATGGCTACACCTTC. V gene TRBV7-2 combines with J gene TRBJ1-2; 7 nucleotides match TRBD1. The CDR3 extends over 15 amino acids. Per germline, CDR1 SGHTA and CDR2 FQGNSA. The ends lost 5 bases at V and 0 bases at J; junction bases unmatched: 6.

The V gene is TRBV11-2, the J gene TRBJ1-3, with unresolved D. V lost 0 bases, J lost 3 bases, and 9 bases lay in between. Germline V gives CDR1 SGHAT, CDR2 FQNNGV. This CDR3 contains 15 residues. CDR3: CASSLEARFGNTIYF. Here the CDR3 DNA reads TGTGCCAGCAGCTTAGAGGCCCGTTTTGGAAACACCATATATTTT.

The chain employs TRBV18 and TRBJ2-1; a possible D gene is TRBD2 (5 bases). V lost 0 bases and J 6 bases, leaving 12 bases between the germline ends. This CDR3 spans 15 amino acids. Germline values: CDR1 KGHSH, CDR2 LQKENI. This CDR3 is CASSPPGSLGNEQFF. DNA for the CDR3: TGTGCCAGCTCACCACCGGGGAGTTTGGGCAATGAGCAGTTCTTC.

This sequence joins TRBV12-5 and TRBJ1-5; D uncertain. From germline, CDR1 is LGHNT and CDR2 FRNRAP. The CDR3 covers 15 residues. Trimming shortened V by 0 bases and J by 0 bases, and 6 bases separated the two germline ends. As DNA, the CDR3 is TGTGCTAGTGGTTTGGTTACCGGTAGCAATCAGCCCCAGCATTTT. Translation gives CASGLVTGSNQPQHF.

V is TRBV7-2 and J is TRBJ1-1; TRBD1 might be the D (5 bases). The CDR3 extends over 14 amino acids. Germline CDR1 reads SGHTA; CDR2 reads FQGNSA. Trimming stripped 5 bases from V and 0 bases from J, with 10 bases between. CDR3 sequence reads: CASSLTAMNTEAFF. The DNA for the CDR3 is TGTGCCAGCAGCCTGACAGCCATGAACACTGAAGCTTTCTTT. The full variable domain, completed using reference TRBV7-2 and TRBJ1-1, is GAGVSQSPSNKVTEKGKDVELRCDPISGHTALYWYRQSLGQGLEFLIYFQGNSAPDKSGLPSDRFSAERTGGSVSTLTIQRTQQEDSAVYLCASSLTAMNTEAFFGQGTRLTVV.

This clone was seen only a few times. V gene TRBV5-6 combines with J gene TRBJ1-2; no clear D. The germline V and J ends were trimmed by 0 bases and 6 bases, with 9 bases remaining between them. The CDR3 is made up of 13 amino acids. Germline-derived CDR1 and CDR2 are SGHDT and YYEEEE. CDR3 region: CASSLGQEDGYTF. The CDR3 DNA reads TGTGCCAGCAGCTTGGGCCAGGAGGATGGCTACACCTTC. The full variable domain, in which reference TRBV5-6 and TRBJ1-2 provide the parts outside the CDR3, is DAGVTQSPTHLIKTRGQQVTLRCSPKSGHDTVSWYQQALGQGPQFIFQYYEEEERQRGNFPDRFSGHQFPNYSSELNVNALLLGDSALYLCASSLGQEDGYTFGSGTRLTVV.

The chain has TRBV5-8 and TRBJ2-1, with D possibly TRBD1 on 5 matching bases. Trimming cost V 7 bases and J 3 bases, with 11 bases left between them. CDR1 and CDR2 (germline): SGHTS, YDEGEE. This CDR3 has 13 residues. The CDR3 coding sequence is TGTGCCAGCGGACATAGCTTCTACAATGAGCAGTTCTTC. This translates into CASGHSFYNEQFF.

The chain recombines TRBV9 with TRBJ2-2; a possible D gene is TRBD2 (5 bases). V was trimmed by 5 bases and J by 0 bases, leaving 8 bases between them. CDR1 is SGDLS and CDR2 is YYNGEE in the germline V gene. The CDR3 has 14 residues. CDR3 sequence: CASRPGANTGELFF. CDR3 bases: TGTGCCAGCAGGCCCGGGGCGAACACCGGGGAGCTGTTTTTT.

The V gene is TRBV11-2, the J gene TRBJ2-7, with D tentatively TRBD2 (5 bases). The CDR3 has 15 amino acids. CDR1 and CDR2 (germline): SGHAT, FQNNGV. Trimming left V 1 base short and J 2 bases short, with 12 bases between. Here the CDR3 reads CASSLGGQRTYEQYF. CDR3 DNA sequence: TGTGCCAGCAGCTTAGGTGGGCAGCGGACCTACGAGCAGTACTTC. The whole variable domain, filled in from reference TRBV11-2 and TRBJ2-7, reads EAGVAQSPRYKIIEKRQSVAFWCNPISGHATLYWYQQILGQGPKLLIQFQNNGVVDDSQLPKDRFSAERLKGVDSTLKIQPAKLEDSAVYLCASSLGGQRTYEQYFGPGTRLTVT.

The CDR3 reads CASSKSGGGNTEAFF. CDR3 DNA sequence: TGTGCCAGCAGCAAAAGCGGGGGCGGGAACACTGAAGCTTTCTTT. V is TRBV7-9 and J is TRBJ1-1; D may be TRBD1 (6 bases). Germline V gene sequence: CDR1 SEHNR, CDR2 FQNEAQ (reference sequence). This CDR3 spans 15 amino acids. V shed 5 bases and J shed 1 base, with 14 bases lying between them.

The gene calls are TRBV7-2 and TRBJ2-2; D unresolved. Trimming pared 2 bases from V and 5 bases from J, leaving 6 bases between. Germline CDR1 is SGHTA and CDR2 is FQGNSA. The CDR3 has 13 residues. CDR3 bases: TGTGCCAGCAGCTTACTCGGGACCGGGGAGCTGTTTTTT. Its translation: CASSLLGTGELFF.

J is TRBJ1-2 and V is TRBV4-1; no reliable D call. This CDR3 contains 16 residues. Trimming removed 2 bases from V and 4 bases from J, with 17 bases in between. Looked up from germline, CDR1 is MGHRA and CDR2 is YSYEKL. CDR3 bases: TGCGCCAGCAGCCAATTCGACGCTGCGGGAGCCTATGGCTACACCTTC. Protein: CASSQFDAAGAYGYTF.